Listed here are 10 T cell receptor beta chains from one sample, sequenced in a study of technical replicates of blood from several donors. This table comes from immunoSEQ multiplex PCR, and its TCRdb copy is limited to in-frame clones, with some not included. The sample includes almost 85,000 clones, roughly 97% of them seen just once. Source material: T cells isolated from PBMCs. All receptors derive from a human donor in good health.

V gene TRBV5-4 combines with J gene TRBJ1-2; D is undetermined. Germline CDR1 SGHNT, CDR2 YYREEE (reference sequence). Deletions cut 5 bases from V and 6 bases from J, with 20 bases between. The CDR3 contains 15 residues. Here the CDR3 reads CASSVIGAGPHGYTF. CDR3 DNA: TGTGCCAGCAGTGTAATCGGAGCCGGCCCCCATGGCTACACCTTC.

The chain joins TRBV5-1 to TRBJ2-5; no clear D gene. CDR1 and CDR2 (germline): SGHRS, YFSETQ. The CDR3 covers 14 residues. With 5 bases removed from V and 3 bases from J, the gap between germline ends came to 14 bases. CDR3: CASSGPSTEETQYF. For the CDR3, the DNA is TGCGCCAGCAGTGGGCCCTCCACAGAAGAGACCCAGTACTTC.

The V gene is TRBV11-2, the J gene TRBJ2-7; D unresolved. The germline gives CDR1 SGHAT, CDR2 FQNNGV. The length of the CDR3 is 13 residues. The V end lost 5 bases, the J end lost 3 bases, and 11 bases lay between the germline ends. The CDR3 DNA reads as TGTGCCAGCAGCACCCAATCCTACTACGAGCAGTACTTC. Encoded protein: CASSTQSYYEQYF.

The V gene is TRBV5-1, the J gene TRBJ1-1, with unresolved D. The CDR3 is 16 amino acids. Trimming cost V 0 bases and J 1 base, with 13 bases left between them. CDR1 SGHRS and CDR2 YFSETQ come from the germline V gene. The CDR3 DNA reads as TGCGCCAGCAGCTTGGCGAGTTGGGGAGAGAACACTGAAGCTTTCTTT. Amino acids: CASSLASWGENTEAFF.

The rearrangement joins TRBV11-2 to TRBJ1-4, with 8 positions matching TRBD1. The germline V gene encodes CDR1 SGHAT and CDR2 FQNNGV. The CDR3 length is 18 residues. J lost 7 bases, V lost 0 bases, and 13 bases had no gene match. CDR3 nucleotides: TGTGCCAGCAGCTTAGATGAGACAGGGGAGGCATCGGGTGAAAAACTGTTTTTT. It translates to CASSLDETGEASGEKLFF. The complete variable domain, with remaining parts taken from reference TRBV11-2 and TRBJ1-4, reads EAGVAQSPRYKIIEKRQSVAFWCNPISGHATLYWYQQILGQGPKLLIQFQNNGVVDDSQLPKDRFSAERLKGVDSTLKIQPAKLEDSAVYLCASSLDETGEASGEKLFFGSGTQLSVL.

J is TRBJ1-3 and V is TRBV7-9; D gene uncertain. The V gene lost 4 bases and the J gene lost 1 base, with 11 bases spanning the gap. Looked up from germline, CDR1 is SEHNR and CDR2 is FQNEAQ (reference sequence). This CDR3 is 15 amino acids long. The CDR3 DNA sequence: TGTGCCAGCAGCTCCCCTAGCGTTTCTGGAAACACCATATATTTT. Translated: CASSSPSVSGNTIYF. The full variable domain, completed using reference TRBV7-9 and TRBJ1-3, is DTGVSQNPRHKITKRGQNVTFRCDPISEHNRLYWYRQTLGQGPEFLTYFQNEAQLEKSRLLSDRFSAERPKGSFSTLEIQRTEQGDSAMYLCASSSPSVSGNTIYFGEGSWLTVV.

This chain connects TRBV7-3 to TRBJ2-3, with a weak D call TRBD2 (6 bases). Germline CDR1 reads SGHTA; CDR2 reads FQGTGA. V was clipped by 4 bases and J by 0 bases, with 14 bases between them. The CDR3 consists of 16 residues. This CDR3 is CASSSEGPSSTDTQYF. The CDR3 DNA reads as TGTGCCAGCAGCTCGGAGGGACCATCTAGCACAGATACGCAGTATTTT.

This sequence joins TRBV27 and TRBJ2-7, with TRBD2 identical over 10 bases. Germline-derived CDR1 and CDR2 are MNHEY and SMNVEV (reference sequence). The CDR3 runs 14 residues. V shed 5 bases, J shed 4 bases, and the junction held 5 bases outside the gene matches. As DNA, the CDR3 is TGTGCCAGCAGTGGGACTAGCGTCAGGTACGAGCAGTACTTC. It specifies CASSGTSVRYEQYF.

The chain joins TRBV13 to TRBJ2-3; 7 nucleotides align to TRBD2. Trimming cost V 7 bases and J 4 bases; bases outside gene matches: 17. Germline lookup yields CDR1 PRHDT and CDR2 FYEKMQ (reference sequence). CDR3 length equals 17 residues. CDR3 protein: CASTVGVGGRYPDTQYF. CDR3 DNA sequence: TGTGCCAGCACCGTAGGTGTGGGAGGGAGATACCCAGATACGCAGTATTTT.

The V gene is TRBV19, the J gene TRBJ2-3; 10 bases are a match to TRBD2. The V and J ends lost 4 bases and 4 bases, in that order; junction bases with no gene match: 8. The CDR3 loop spans 16 amino acids. Germline values: CDR1 LNHDA, CDR2 SQIVND (reference sequence). CDR3 DNA: TGTGCCAGTAGTAGGTCTAGCGGGAGTGGGGCAGATACGCAGTATTTT. Its translation is CASSRSSGSGADTQYF.